The 22 T cell receptor beta chains below all came from one sample that was sequenced in a study of OX40 agonist ivuxolimab in advanced cancers. Data came from immunoSEQ multiplex PCR; TCRdb stores just in-frame clones and leaves some out. The sample holds 8,000 to 10,000 clones; 70% are singletons and the top ten take 28%. The specimen was CD4+ or CD8+ T cells sorted from blood, collected in a trial of the OX40 agonist ivuxolimab. Source of these receptors: an adult with an advanced solid tumor such as melanoma, head and neck, liver or kidney cancer.

The chain couples TRBV7-9 to TRBJ2-3; D remains ambiguous. Germline-derived CDR1 and CDR2 are SEHNR and FQNEAQ (reference sequence). The CDR3 covers 13 residues. V dropped 7 bases and J dropped 4 bases, with 12 bases sitting between them. Here the CDR3 DNA reads TGTGCCAGCACCGACTTGGGCCCAGATACGCAGTATTTT. Amino acids: CASTDLGPDTQYF. Together with reference TRBV7-9 and TRBJ2-3, the CDR3 gives the full variable domain: DTGVSQNPRHKITKRGQNVTFRCDPISEHNRLYWYRQTLGQGPEFLTYFQNEAQLEKSRLLSDRFSAERPKGSFSTLEIQRTEQGDSAMYLCASTDLGPDTQYFGPGTRLTVL.

This clone was observed a single time. The chain uses TRBV13 and TRBJ1-4; D remains ambiguous. Trimming left V 6 bases short and J 7 bases short, with 12 bases between. The CDR3 runs 13 residues. The germline CDR1 and CDR2 sequences are PRHDT and FYEKMQ (reference sequence). This CDR3 reads CASSFFKGEKLFF. The CDR3 DNA sequence: TGTGCCAGCAGTTTCTTCAAGGGTGAAAAACTGTTTTTT.

This clone has a handful of counts. The V call is TRBV15, the J call TRBJ2-7, with 12 bases fitting TRBD1. The V gene end was trimmed by 5 bases and the J gene end by 3 bases; junction bases not matched to a gene: 2. Germline-derived CDR1 and CDR2 are LNHNV and YYDKDF (reference sequence). The CDR3 runs 14 residues. The CDR3 bases are TGTGCCACCAGCGGGACAGGGGGCATCTACGAGCAGTACTTC. Its protein is CATSGTGGIYEQYF.

The J gene is TRBJ2-7, the V gene TRBV6-1, with D possibly called TRBD1 or TRBD2 (7 bases each). Per germline, CDR1 MNHNS and CDR2 SASEGT. CDR3 size: 14 residues. Between the trimmed V and J ends, which lost 4 bases and 2 bases, there was a span of 12 bases. DNA of the CDR3: TGTGCCAGCAGTGTCAGGGGGGGTACCTACGAGCAGTACTTC. Translating it yields CASSVRGGTYEQYF.

The chain combines TRBV1 with TRBJ2-1; TRBD1, the table's D call, lacks a check against the DNA. TRBV1 is described as a pseudogene. The CDR3 sequence is 15 residues long. CDR3 region: CTSSQILSRGNEQFF. As DNA, the CDR3 is TGCACCAGCAGCCAAATCTTATCCAGGGGCAATGAGCAGTTCTTC.

This chain uses TRBV19 with TRBJ2-1; 7 nucleotides agree with TRBD1. This CDR3 has 15 residues. V trimming: 3 bases; J trimming: 2 bases; junction bases outside the gene matches: 4. Germline CDR1 and CDR2: LNHDA and SQIVND (reference sequence). CDR3 in amino acids: CASSMYGTAYNEQFF. The CDR3 DNA sequence: TGTGCCAGTAGTATGTATGGGACAGCCTACAATGAGCAGTTCTTC.

This rearrangement joins TRBV27 to TRBJ1-6; the match to TRBD1 covers 7 bases. Germline loops: CDR1 MNHEY, CDR2 SMNVEV (reference sequence). This CDR3 region has 16 residues. Germline trimming cut 6 bases from V and 9 bases from J; bases unmatched to any gene: 14. CDR3 loop: CASSSTGPEYLSPLHF. The CDR3 region has the DNA TGTGCCAGCAGCTCGACAGGGCCAGAGTACCTTTCACCCCTCCACTTT.

The CDR3 DNA is TGTGCCAGCACAGTAGCGGGGGGGTTCACAGATACGCAGTATTTT. It codes for CASTVAGGFTDTQYF. This chain uses TRBV19 with TRBJ2-3; 11 bases are shared with TRBD2. The CDR3 spans 15 residues. The V gene end was trimmed by 9 bases and the J gene end by 2 bases; junction bases not matched to a gene: 7. Germline CDR1 and CDR2: LNHDA and SQIVND (reference sequence).

The gene calls are TRBV28 and TRBJ2-7, with a weak D call TRBD1 (6 bases). Trimming shortened V by 6 bases and J by 7 bases, and 16 bases separated the two germline ends. CDR3 size: 13 residues. Germline lookup yields CDR1 MDHEN and CDR2 SYDVKM. CDR3: CASRRAPRGEQYF. The CDR3, as DNA: TGTGCCAGCAGACGCGCCCCCAGGGGAGAGCAGTACTTC.

This clone was seen a handful of times. V usage is TRBV9 and J usage is TRBJ2-1; D is possibly TRBD1 (7 bases). Germline V lookup: CDR1 SGDLS, CDR2 YYNGEE. The V end lost 4 bases, the J end lost 7 bases, and 15 bases lay between the germline ends. The CDR3 totals 14 residues. CDR3 region: CASSPPTGRNEQFF. Written as DNA, the CDR3 is TGTGCCAGCAGCCCTCCGACAGGGAGGAATGAGCAGTTCTTC.

By share, this clone ranks as medium-sized. The chain links TRBV28 to TRBJ2-1, with D perhaps matching TRBD2 (6 bases). Per germline, CDR1 MDHEN and CDR2 SYDVKM. Trimming pared 5 bases from V and 2 bases from J, leaving 13 bases between. The CDR3 sequence is 15 residues long. The CDR3 nucleotides are TGTGCCAGCAGTCTTAGCGGCAACCCCTACAATGAGCAGTTCTTC. Its translation is CASSLSGNPYNEQFF. Looking up the rest from reference TRBV28 and TRBJ2-1 gives the full variable domain: DVKVTQSSRYLVKRTGEKVFLECVQDMDHENMFWYRQDPGLGLRLIYFSYDVKMKEKGDIPEGYSVSREKKERFSLILESASTNQTSMYLCASSLSGNPYNEQFFGPGTRLTVL.

The chain has TRBV7-9 and TRBJ1-2; D is unclear. V lost 0 bases, J lost 6 bases, and 11 bases lay in between. The CDR3 spans 14 residues. Germline V gives CDR1 SEHNR, CDR2 FQNEAQ (reference sequence). CDR3 protein: CASSLAPGSDGYTF. The CDR3 region has the DNA TGTGCCAGCAGCTTAGCGCCGGGGTCGGATGGCTACACCTTC.

The chain carries TRBV7-3 and TRBJ2-3; D possibly corresponds to TRBD2 (6 bases). The ends were cut back, 0 bases at V and 0 bases at J, with 13 bases in the middle. The CDR3 spans 17 residues. From germline, CDR1 is SGHTA and CDR2 FQGTGA. This CDR3 is CASSLTGTGRSTDTQYF. CDR3 bases: TGTGCCAGCAGCTTAACCGGGACTGGACGGAGCACAGATACGCAGTATTTT.

V usage is TRBV28 and J usage is TRBJ1-2; 8 positions match TRBD1. CDR3 length: 12 residues. CDR1 MDHEN and CDR2 SYDVKM come from the germline V gene. Losses at the gene ends were 6 bases for V and 7 bases for J; bases not matched to a gene: 4. The CDR3 sequence is CASSPQGGGYTF. CDR3 in DNA: TGTGCCAGCAGCCCACAGGGGGGTGGCTACACCTTC.

This clone counts as medium-sized. CDR3 in amino acids: CASSPDGGGDGYTF. Here the CDR3 DNA reads TGCGCCAGCAGCCCCGACGGGGGGGGCGATGGCTACACCTTC. The V gene is TRBV5-1, the J gene TRBJ1-2; perhaps TRBD1 as D (6 bases). Germline V gene lookup returns CDR1 SGHRS and CDR2 YFSETQ. The V end lost 4 bases, the J end lost 6 bases, and 16 bases lay between the germline ends. The CDR3 has 14 residues.

V is TRBV28 and J is TRBJ2-5, with D unclear. Per the germline V gene, CDR1 is MDHEN and CDR2 is SYDVKM. The CDR3 totals 12 residues. Between the trimmed V and J ends, which lost 3 bases and 5 bases, there was a span of 7 bases. The CDR3 protein is CASSFSSETQYF. CDR3 nucleotide sequence: TGTGCCAGCAGTTTTAGCTCGGAGACCCAGTACTTC.

This chain joins TRBV29-1 and TRBJ2-3; 10 positions agree with TRBD1. CDR1 is SQVTM, CDR2 ANQGSEA, per germline. J lost 3 bases, V lost 1 base, and 4 bases had no gene match. The length of the CDR3 is 15 residues. The CDR3 DNA follows: TGCAGCGTTGAAGGTGGGACAGGGGAAACAGATACGCAGTATTTT. Protein product: CSVEGGTGETDTQYF.

The chain employs TRBV15 and TRBJ2-3, with TRBD1 matching over 10 bases. Per germline, CDR1 LNHNV and CDR2 YYDKDF (reference sequence). V was clipped by 3 bases and J by 6 bases; unmatched bases: 12. This CDR3 spans 17 amino acids. Here the CDR3 reads CATSRGQGLSLTDTQYF. CDR3 nucleotides: TGTGCCACCAGCAGGGGACAGGGGTTATCGTTGACGGATACGCAGTATTTT.

The chain employs TRBV19 and TRBJ2-7; D not resolved. V gave up 0 bases and J gave up 2 bases, with 2 bases separating them. The length of the CDR3 is 12 residues. The germline V gene encodes CDR1 LNHDA and CDR2 SQIVND (reference sequence). The CDR3 coding sequence is TGTGCCAGTAGTATAGATACCTACGAGCAGTACTTC. The encoded protein is CASSIDTYEQYF. Based on the CDR3 plus reference TRBV19 and TRBJ2-7, the full variable domain is DGGITQSPKYLFRKEGQNVTLSCEQNLNHDAMYWYRQDPGQGLRLIYYSQIVNDFQKGDIAEGYSVSREKKESFPLTVTSAQKNPTAFYLCASSIDTYEQYFGPGTRLTVT.

This chain uses TRBV12-2 with TRBJ2-3; TRBD2 is taken as the D call from the table, unchecked against the DNA. TRBV12-2 is annotated as a pseudogene. The length of the CDR3 is 18 residues. CDR3 sequence: CASRFPPRGRAWVDTQYF. DNA for the CDR3: TGTGCAAGTCGCTTCCCCCCCCGCGGGAGGGCCTGGGTGGATACGCAGTATTTT.

This clone was observed once. The V gene is TRBV27, the J gene TRBJ2-2; 9 positions match TRBD2. Germline-derived CDR1 and CDR2 are MNHEY and SMNVEV (reference sequence). V gave up 3 bases and J gave up 7 bases; unmatched junction bases: 12. This CDR3 has 17 residues. The CDR3 DNA reads as TGTGCCAGCAGTTTTTTTGCGGGAGGGCCGTTGGGCGGGGAGCTGTTTTTT. It encodes CASSFFAGGPLGGELFF.

The chain recombines TRBV4-2 with TRBJ2-7; TRBD1 matches at 8 bases. With V trimmed by 4 bases and J by 7 bases, 3 bases remained unmatched. Germline V lookup: CDR1 LGHNA, CDR2 YNFKEQ. This CDR3 is 12 amino acids long. CDR3 coding DNA: TGTGCCAGCAGCCTGGACAGGGAAGAGCAGTACTTC. Its translation: CASSLDREEQYF.